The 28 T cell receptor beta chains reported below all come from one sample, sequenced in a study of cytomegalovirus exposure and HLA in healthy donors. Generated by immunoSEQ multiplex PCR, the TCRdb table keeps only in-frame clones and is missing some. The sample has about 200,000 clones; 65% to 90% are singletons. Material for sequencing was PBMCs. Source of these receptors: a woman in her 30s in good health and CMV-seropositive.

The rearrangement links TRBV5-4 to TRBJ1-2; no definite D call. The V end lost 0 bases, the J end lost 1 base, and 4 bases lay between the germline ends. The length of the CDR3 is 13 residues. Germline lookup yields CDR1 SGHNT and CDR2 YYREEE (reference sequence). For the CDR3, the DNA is TGTGCCAGCAGCTTGGTTCTTAACTATGGCTACACCTTC. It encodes CASSLVLNYGYTF.

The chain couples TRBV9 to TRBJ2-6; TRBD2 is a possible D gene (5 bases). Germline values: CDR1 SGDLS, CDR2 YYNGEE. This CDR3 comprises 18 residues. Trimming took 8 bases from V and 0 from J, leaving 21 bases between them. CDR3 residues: CASSPLGVEYSGANVLTF. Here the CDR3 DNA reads TGTGCCAGTAGCCCCCTCGGGGTGGAGTACTCTGGGGCCAACGTCCTGACTTTC.

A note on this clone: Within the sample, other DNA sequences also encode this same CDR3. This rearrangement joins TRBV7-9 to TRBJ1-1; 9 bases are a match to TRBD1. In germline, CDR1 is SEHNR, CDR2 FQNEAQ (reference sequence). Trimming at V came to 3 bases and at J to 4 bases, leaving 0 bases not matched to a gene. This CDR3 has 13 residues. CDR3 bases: TGTGCCAGCAGCTTGACAGGGGGCACTGAAGCTTTCTTT. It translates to CASSLTGGTEAFF.

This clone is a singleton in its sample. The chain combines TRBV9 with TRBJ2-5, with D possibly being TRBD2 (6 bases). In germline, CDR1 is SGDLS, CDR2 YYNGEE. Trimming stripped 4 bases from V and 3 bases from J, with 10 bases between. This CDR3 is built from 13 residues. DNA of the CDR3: TGTGCCAGCAGCATGGGGACTGAAGAGACCCAGTACTTC. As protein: CASSMGTEETQYF.

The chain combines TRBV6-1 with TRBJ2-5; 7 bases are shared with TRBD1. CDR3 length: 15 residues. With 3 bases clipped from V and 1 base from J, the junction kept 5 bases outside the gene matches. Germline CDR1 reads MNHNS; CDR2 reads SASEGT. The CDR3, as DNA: TGTGCCAGCAGTGATAACAGGGGTCCCCAAGAGACCCAGTACTTC. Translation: CASSDNRGPQETQYF.

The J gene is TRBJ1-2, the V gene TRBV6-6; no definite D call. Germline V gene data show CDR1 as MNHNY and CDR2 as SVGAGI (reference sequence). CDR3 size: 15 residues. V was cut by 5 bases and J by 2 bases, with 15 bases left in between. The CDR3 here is CASSPGDHFNYGYTF. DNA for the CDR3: TGTGCCAGCAGTCCAGGCGACCATTTCAACTATGGCTACACCTTC.

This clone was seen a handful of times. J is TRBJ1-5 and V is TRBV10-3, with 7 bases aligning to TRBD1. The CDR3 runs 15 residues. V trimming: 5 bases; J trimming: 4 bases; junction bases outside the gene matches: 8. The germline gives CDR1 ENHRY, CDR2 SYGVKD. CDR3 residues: CAISSSTGANQPQHF. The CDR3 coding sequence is TGTGCCATCAGTAGTAGCACAGGGGCTAATCAGCCCCAGCATTTT.

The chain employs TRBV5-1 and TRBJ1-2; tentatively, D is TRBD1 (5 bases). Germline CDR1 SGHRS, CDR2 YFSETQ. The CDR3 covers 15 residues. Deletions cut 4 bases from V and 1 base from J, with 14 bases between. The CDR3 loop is CASSGRDGGNYGYTF. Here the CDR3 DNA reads TGCGCCAGCAGCGGACGGGACGGGGGTAACTATGGCTACACCTTC.

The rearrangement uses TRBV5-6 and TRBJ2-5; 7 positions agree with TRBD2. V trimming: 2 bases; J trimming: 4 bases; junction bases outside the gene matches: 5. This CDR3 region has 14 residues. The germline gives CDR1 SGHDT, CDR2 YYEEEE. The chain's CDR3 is CASSFSGFGETQYF. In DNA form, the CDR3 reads TGTGCCAGCAGCTTTAGCGGGTTCGGAGAGACCCAGTACTTC.

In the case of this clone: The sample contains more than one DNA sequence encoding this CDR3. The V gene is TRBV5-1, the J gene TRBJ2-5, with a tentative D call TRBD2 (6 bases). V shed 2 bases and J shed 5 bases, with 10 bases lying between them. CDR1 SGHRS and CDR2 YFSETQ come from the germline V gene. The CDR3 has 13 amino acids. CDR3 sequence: CASSLGGGETQYF. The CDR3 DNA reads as TGCGCCAGCAGCTTAGGTGGGGGGGAGACCCAGTACTTC.

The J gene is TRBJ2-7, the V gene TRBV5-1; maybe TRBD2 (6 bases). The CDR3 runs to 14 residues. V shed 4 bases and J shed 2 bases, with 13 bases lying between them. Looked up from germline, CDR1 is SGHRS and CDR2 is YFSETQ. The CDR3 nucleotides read TGCGCCAGCAGCCCCGGCGGGGCGACCTACGAGCAGTACTTC. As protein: CASSPGGATYEQYF.

CDR3 region: CASSFGTSGSNEQFF. As DNA, the CDR3 is TGTGCCAGCAGCTTCGGGACTAGCGGGAGCAATGAGCAGTTCTTC. J is TRBJ2-1 and V is TRBV11-1; 14 bases fit TRBD2. CDR1 is SGHAT, CDR2 FQDESV, per germline (reference sequence). V lost 3 bases and J lost 6; bases outside the gene matches: 1. The CDR3 has 15 residues.

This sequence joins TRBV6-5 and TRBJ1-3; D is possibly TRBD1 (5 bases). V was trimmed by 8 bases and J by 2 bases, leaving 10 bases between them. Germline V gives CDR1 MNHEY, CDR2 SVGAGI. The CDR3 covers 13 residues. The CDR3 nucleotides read TGTGCCAGCCGTGACAGTCCTGGAAACACCATATATTTT. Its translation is CASRDSPGNTIYF.

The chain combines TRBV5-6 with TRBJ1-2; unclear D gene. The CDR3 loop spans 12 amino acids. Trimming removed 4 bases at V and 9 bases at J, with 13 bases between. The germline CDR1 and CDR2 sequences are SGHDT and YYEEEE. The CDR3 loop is CASSLQDKSYTF. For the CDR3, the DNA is TGTGCCAGCAGCCTCCAGGATAAGAGCTACACCTTC.

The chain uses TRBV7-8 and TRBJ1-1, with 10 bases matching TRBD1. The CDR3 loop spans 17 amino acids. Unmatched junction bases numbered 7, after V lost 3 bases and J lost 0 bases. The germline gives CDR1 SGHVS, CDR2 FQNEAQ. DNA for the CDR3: TGTGCCAGCAGCTTTAGACAGGGGGCGGTTATGAACACTGAAGCTTTCTTT. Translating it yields CASSFRQGAVMNTEAFF.

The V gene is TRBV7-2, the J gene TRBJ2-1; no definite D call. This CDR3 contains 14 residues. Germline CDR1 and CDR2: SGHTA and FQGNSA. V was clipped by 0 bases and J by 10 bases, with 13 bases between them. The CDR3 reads CASSLASGAWEQFF. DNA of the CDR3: TGTGCCAGCAGCTTAGCCTCGGGTGCCTGGGAGCAGTTCTTC.

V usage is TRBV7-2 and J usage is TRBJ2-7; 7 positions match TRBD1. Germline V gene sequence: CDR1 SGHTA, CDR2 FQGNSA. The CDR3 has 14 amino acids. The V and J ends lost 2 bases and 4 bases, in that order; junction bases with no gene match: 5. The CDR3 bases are TGTGCCAGCAGCTTACAGACAGGGCGGTACGAGCAGTACTTC. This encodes CASSLQTGRYEQYF.

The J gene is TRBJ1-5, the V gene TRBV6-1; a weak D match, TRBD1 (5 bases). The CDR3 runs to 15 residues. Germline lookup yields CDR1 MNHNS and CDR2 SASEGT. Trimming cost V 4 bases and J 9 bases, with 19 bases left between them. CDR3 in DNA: TGTGCCAGCAGTGCGTCATCGGCACAGGTTGGGCCCCAGCATTTT. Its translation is CASSASSAQVGPQHF.

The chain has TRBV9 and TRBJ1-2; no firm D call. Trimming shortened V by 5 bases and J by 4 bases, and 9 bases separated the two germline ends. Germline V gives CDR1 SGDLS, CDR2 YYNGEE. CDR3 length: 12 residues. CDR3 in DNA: TGTGCCAGCAGGCTAACAGCCTATGGCTACACCTTC. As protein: CASRLTAYGYTF.

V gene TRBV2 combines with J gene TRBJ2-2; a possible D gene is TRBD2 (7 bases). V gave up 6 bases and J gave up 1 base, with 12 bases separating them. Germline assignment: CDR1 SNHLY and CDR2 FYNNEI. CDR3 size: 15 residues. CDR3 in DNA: TGTGCCAGCAGGTCCGGGGGGCGGAACACCGGGGAGCTGTTTTTT. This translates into CASRSGGRNTGELFF.

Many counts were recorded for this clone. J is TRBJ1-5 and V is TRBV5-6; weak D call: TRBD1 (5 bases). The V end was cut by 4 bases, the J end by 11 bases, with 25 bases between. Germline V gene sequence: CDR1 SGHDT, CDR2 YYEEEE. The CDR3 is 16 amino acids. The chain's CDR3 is CASSNWGLPWGKTQHF. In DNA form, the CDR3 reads TGTGCCAGCAGCAATTGGGGACTGCCGTGGGGAAAGACCCAGCATTTT.

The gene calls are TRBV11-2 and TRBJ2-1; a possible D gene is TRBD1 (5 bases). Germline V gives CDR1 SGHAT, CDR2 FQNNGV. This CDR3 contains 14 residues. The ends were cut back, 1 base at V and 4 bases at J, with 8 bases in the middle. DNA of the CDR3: TGTGCCAGCAGCTTAGGGGGCACTTACAATGAGCAGTTCTTC. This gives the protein CASSLGGTYNEQFF.

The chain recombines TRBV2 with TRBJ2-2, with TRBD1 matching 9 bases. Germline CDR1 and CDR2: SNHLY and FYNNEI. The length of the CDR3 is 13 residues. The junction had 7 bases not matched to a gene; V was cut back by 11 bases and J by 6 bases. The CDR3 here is CAVQGAMAGELFF. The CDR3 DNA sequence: TGTGCCGTACAGGGGGCTATGGCCGGGGAGCTGTTTTTT.

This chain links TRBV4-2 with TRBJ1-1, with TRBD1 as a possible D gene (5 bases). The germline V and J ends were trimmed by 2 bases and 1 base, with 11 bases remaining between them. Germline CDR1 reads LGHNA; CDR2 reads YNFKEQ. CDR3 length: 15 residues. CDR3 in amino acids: CASSQSRRENTEAFF. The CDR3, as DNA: TGTGCCAGCAGCCAAAGCCGCAGGGAGAACACTGAAGCTTTCTTT.

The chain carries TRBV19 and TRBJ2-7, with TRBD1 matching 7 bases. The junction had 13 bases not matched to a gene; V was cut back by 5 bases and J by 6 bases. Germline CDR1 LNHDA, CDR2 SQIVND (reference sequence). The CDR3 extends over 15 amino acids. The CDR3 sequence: CASSSQQAQGREQYF. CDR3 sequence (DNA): TGTGCCAGTAGTTCCCAGCAGGCACAGGGGCGCGAGCAGTACTTC.

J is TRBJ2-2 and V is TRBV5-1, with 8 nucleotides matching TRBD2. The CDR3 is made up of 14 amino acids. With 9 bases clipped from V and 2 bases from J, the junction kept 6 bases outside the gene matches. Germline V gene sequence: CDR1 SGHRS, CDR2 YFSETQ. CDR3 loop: CATTAGVNTGELFF. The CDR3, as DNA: TGCGCCACCACAGCGGGAGTCAACACCGGGGAGCTGTTTTTT.

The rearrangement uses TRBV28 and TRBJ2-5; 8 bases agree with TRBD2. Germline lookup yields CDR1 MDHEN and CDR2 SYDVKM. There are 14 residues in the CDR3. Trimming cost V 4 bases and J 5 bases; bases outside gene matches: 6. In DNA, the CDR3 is TGTGCCAGCAGTTCTCGAGCGGGAGTGGAGACCCAGTACTTC. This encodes CASSSRAGVETQYF.

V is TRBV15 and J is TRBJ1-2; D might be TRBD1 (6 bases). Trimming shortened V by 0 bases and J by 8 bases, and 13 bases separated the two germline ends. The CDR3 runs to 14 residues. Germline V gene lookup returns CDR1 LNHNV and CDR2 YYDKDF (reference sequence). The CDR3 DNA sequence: TGTGCCACCAGCAGAGATCCGGGGGGGCCGGGCTACACCTTC. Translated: CATSRDPGGPGYTF.